This TCR beta chain was found in a study of shared clonotypes between healthy human individuals. On this clone itself: The target antigen is unknown. The same CDR3 also results from other DNA sequences found in this sample.

Using immunoSEQ multiplex PCR, the repertoire was profiled, and TCRdb retains in-frame clones only, with some absent. Of some 2,000,000 clones in the sample, around 95% were seen once. The CDR3 is 12 residues long. V was clipped by 2 bases and J by 4 bases, with 6 bases between them. The germline V gene has CDR1 MNHNS and CDR2 SASEGT. Study conclusions and caveats: Naive subsets usually exceeded memory subsets in estimated richness.

Negatively enriched CD4+ T cells were divided by CD45RA into naive and memory. The chain joins TRBV6-1 to TRBJ2-7; tentatively, D is TRBD2 (6 bases). Material for sequencing was naive CD4+ T cells sorted from blood. Subset indicated: CD45RA+ positively selected. This receptor was obtained from a man aged 18 to 30 in good health. CDR3: CASSERGYEQYF. In DNA form, the CDR3 reads TGTGCCAGCAGTGAACGGGGGTACGAGCAGTACTTC.